This TCR beta chain emerged from a study of T cells expressing NK-cell markers (dated by TCRdb to about 2020). Study-level background: TCR beta-chain repertoires were profiled in sorted CD3+CD56+NKG2C+, CD3+CD56+NKG2C- and CD3+CD56-NKG2C+ T-cell subsets from about 8 donors. All eight donors whose samples were sequenced were randomly selected healthy volunteers, three of them men and five women. Seven of the eight sequenced donors were HCMV-seropositive and one was HCMV-seronegative. The libraries were sequenced on Illumina HiSeq 2000/2500, MiSeq or NextSeq, producing 2 x 150 bp reads.

The research as a whole found: Whether the expanded NKG2C-expressing T cell clones were specific for HCMV antigens remained unclear. Those dominant clonotypes were again the most abundant among CD3+CD56-NKG2C+ cells in a handful of donors, at roughly 28.3-65%. For over five donors, the dominant CD3+CD56+NKG2C+ clonotypes were among the top 10 CD8+ clonotypes and accounted for roughly 1.0-8% of CD8+ T cells.

Sequencing was performed on an Illumina HiSeq 2000. 5'RACE template switching, by which a universal primer site and unique molecular identifiers were added, was used to make TCR beta cDNA libraries. cDNA synthesis was primed from the TCR beta constant segment and was followed by two successive PCR amplification steps. The paper's data handling went like this. MIGEC was used to demultiplex reads and group the reads by UMI, and MiTCR was used to assemble and quantify clonotypes. To remove erroneous sequences, TCR cDNA sequences were retained only when supported by two or more reads. The tcR package was used for downstream repertoire analysis, with clonotypes matched between fractions based on CDR3 nucleotide sequence plus V segment. Antigen specificity was annotated against VDJdb with VDJmatch, allowing one amino acid substitution in CDR3. Based on TCRdb reprocessing of the reads, there is one entry per CDR3 protein sequence, and DNA is missing. It is TCRdb's table, rather than the study itself, that gives the V and J calls and clone size. The table for this sample records about 400,000 distinct CDR3 sequences. The top ten clones comprise about 10% of the sample.

HCMV serostatus was determined by detecting HCMV-specific IgG in serum with a commercial ELISA kit. Ficoll density gradient centrifugation was used to isolate peripheral blood mononuclear cells from blood. A word on this clonotype: The specificity of this receptor is unknown.

According to the germline V gene, CDR1 reads MNHEY and CDR2 reads SVGAGI. The CDR3 covers 15 residues, taking in both the cysteine and the phenylalanine. No DNA is listed. The sample consisted of blood T cells: a sorted CD56 or NKG2C T cell subset, CD4+ or CD8+ T cells, or bulk PBMC T cells (not recorded which). The V and J genes are TRBV6-5 and TRBJ2-1. This TCR derives from a woman in her 50s in good health. Donor details come from another sample of the same person, matched by shared clones. The CDR3 has the sequence CASSYSWSLDNEQFF.